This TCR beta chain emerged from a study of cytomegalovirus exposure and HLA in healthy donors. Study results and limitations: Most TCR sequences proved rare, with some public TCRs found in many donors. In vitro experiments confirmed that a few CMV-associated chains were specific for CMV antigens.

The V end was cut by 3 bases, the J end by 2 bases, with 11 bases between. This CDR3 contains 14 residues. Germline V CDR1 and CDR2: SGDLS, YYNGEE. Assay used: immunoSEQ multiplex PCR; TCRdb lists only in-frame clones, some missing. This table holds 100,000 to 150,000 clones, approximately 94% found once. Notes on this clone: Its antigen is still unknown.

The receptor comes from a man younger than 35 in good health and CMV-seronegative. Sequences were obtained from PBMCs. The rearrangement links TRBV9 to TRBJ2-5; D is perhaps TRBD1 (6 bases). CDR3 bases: TGTGCCAGCAGCGCAAGACAGGCTCAAGAGACCCAGTACTTC. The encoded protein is CASSARQAQETQYF. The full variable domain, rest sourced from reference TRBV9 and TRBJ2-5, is DSGVTQTPKHLITATGQRVTLRCSPRSGDLSVYWYQQSLDQGLQFLIQYYNGEERAKGNILERFSAQQFPDLHSELNLSSLELGDSALYFCASSARQAQETQYFGPGTRLLVL.